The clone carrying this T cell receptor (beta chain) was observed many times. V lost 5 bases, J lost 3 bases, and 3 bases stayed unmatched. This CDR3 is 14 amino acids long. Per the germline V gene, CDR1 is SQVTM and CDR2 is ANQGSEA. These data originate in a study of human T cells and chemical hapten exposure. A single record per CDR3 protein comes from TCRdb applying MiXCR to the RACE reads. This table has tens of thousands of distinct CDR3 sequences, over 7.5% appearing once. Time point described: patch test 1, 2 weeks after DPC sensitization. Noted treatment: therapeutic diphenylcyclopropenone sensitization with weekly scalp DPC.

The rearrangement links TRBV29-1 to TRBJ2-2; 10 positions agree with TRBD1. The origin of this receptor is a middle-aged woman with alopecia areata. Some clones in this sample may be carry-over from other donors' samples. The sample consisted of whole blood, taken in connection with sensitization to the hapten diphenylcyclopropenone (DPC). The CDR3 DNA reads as TGCAGCGTTCGACAGGGGGCTTACACCGGGGAGCTGTTTTTT. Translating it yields CSVRQGAYTGELFF.